This TCR beta chain came from a study of T cells after yellow fever vaccination (dated by TCRdb to the late 2010s). Concerning the study at large: The SMART-Seq v4 Ultra Low Input RNA kit was used to prepare libraries from fractions with low cell numbers. To follow T-cell clones before and after primary and booster YFV17D yellow fever vaccination, bulk TCR alpha and beta repertoires were sequenced over time. Two healthy male donors, one aged 18 to 30 and one aged 30 to 40 years, were included in the cohort. Blood was drawn at multiple timepoints before and after primary and secondary immunization, with bulk PBMC replicates and cell subsets isolated.

TCR cDNA was synthesized by 5'RACE template switching, which introduced a universal primer site and unique molecular identifiers. Priming of cDNA synthesis was performed from both the TCR alpha and TCR beta constant segments. Libraries were amplified in two PCR steps, with sample barcodes and sequencing adapters added in the second step. Sequencing of libraries was done on Illumina HiSeq 2500 (2x100 bp) or NovaSeq (2x150 bp). Per the original workflow: MIGEC was used to demultiplex reads and collapse the reads into UMI consensus sequences, and MiXCR was used for V(D)J alignment. Vaccine-responding clonotypes were identified with edgeR using replicate PBMC samples, with FDR below 0.01 and a log2 fold change above 5 up to day 15 being required. CD4 or CD8 identity was assigned to each bulk clonotype according to whether the clonotype was present at higher abundance in the sequenced CD4 repertoire or the sequenced CD8 repertoire. TCRdb trimmed the raw reads at Q25, called clones with MiXCR and kept productive beta chains. Rows with one shared CDR3 protein collapse into an entry with the most common genes and DNA. These V and J calls derive from TCRdb rather than the authors' analysis. This sample gives approximately 70,000 distinct CDR3 sequences in total; more than 5.5% of them show up just once. The ten largest clones add up to around 28% of the sample.

Comments on this clonotype: Its cognate antigen has yet to be identified. The record has no base qualities; no much larger clone is one base away.

CDR1 and CDR2, looked up from the germline V gene (reference sequence), are MNHNY and SVGAGI. V loses 0 bases of germline sequence and J loses 5 bases, and the interval between the two ends is 7 bases. The cysteine opens and the phenylalanine closes a CDR3 of 13 amino acids. Only the CDR3 DNA is retained, 39 bases long and in frame from the first base. Points the paper makes about the study in general: Computational filtering was required because FACS-sorted repertoires could contain abundant contaminating clonotypes from the bulk population. After the booster, most of the clones that had expanded following primary vaccination were detected again (almost 98% of CD4 and around 90% of CD8), which suggests that memory was broadly maintained. Only a couple of donors were included in the study, so the extent to which the findings can be generalized is limited. Compared with the primary T-cell response, the secondary T-cell response was faster but weaker, reaching its peak on day 5 rather than on day 15. A small share of clonotypes was detected in both CD4 and CD8 compartments, with the overlap likely arising from convergent recombination.

In light of the paper, this sample's treatment or condition label describes: live attenuated yellow fever vaccine strain. A standard Ficoll-Paque protocol was used to isolate PBMCs from peripheral blood. CD4 and CD8 T-cell fractions were isolated with Dynabeads CD4 and CD8 positive selection kits. TriZol was used to extract RNA from bulk PBMCs, CD4 and CD8 fractions, and dextramer-positive and dextramer-negative fractions. This chain joins TRBV6-6 to TRBJ2-5, with the D gene not confidently named. Here the sequenced sample was CD8+ T cells sorted from PBMCs, taken 10 to 11 days after the first yellow fever vaccination. This clonotype was obtained from a man aged 18 to 30 who received the YFV17D yellow fever vaccine. DNA sequence: TGTGCCAGCAGTTACTCAAGGGCGGAGACCCAGTACTTC. This translates into CASSYSRAETQYF.